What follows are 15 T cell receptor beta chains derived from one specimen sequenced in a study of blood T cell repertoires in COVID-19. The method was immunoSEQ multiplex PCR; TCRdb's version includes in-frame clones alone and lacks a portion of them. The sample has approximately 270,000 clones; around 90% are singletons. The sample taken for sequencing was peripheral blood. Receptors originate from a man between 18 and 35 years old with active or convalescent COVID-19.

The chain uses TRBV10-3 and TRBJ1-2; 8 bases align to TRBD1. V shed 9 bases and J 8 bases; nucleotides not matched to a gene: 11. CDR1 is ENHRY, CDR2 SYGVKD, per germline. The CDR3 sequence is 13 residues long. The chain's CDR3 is CAIGPRGRPGYTF. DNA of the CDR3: TGTGCCATAGGGCCCAGGGGGCGGCCGGGCTACACCTTC.

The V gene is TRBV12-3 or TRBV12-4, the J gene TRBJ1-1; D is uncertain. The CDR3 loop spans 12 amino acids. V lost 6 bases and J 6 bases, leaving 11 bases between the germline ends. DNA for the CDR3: TGTGCCAGCAGCTCAAGTGGCCCTGAAGCTTTCTTT. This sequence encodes CASSSSGPEAFF.

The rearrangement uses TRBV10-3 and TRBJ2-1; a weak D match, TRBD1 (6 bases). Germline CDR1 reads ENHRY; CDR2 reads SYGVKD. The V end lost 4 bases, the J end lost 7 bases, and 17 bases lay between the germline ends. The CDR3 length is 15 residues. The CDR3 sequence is CAISGGRTDPNEQFF. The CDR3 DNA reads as TGTGCCATCAGTGGGGGGCGAACCGATCCGAATGAGCAGTTCTTC.

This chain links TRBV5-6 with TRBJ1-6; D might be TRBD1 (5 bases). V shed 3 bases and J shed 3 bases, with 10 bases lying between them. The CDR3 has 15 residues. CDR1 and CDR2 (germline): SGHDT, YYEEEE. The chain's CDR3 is CASSSDGHYNSPLHF. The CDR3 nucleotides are TGTGCCAGCAGCTCCGACGGACACTATAATTCACCCCTCCACTTT. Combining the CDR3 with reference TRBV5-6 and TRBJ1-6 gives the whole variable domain DAGVTQSPTHLIKTRGQQVTLRCSPKSGHDTVSWYQQALGQGPQFIFQYYEEEERQRGNFPDRFSGHQFPNYSSELNVNALLLGDSALYLCASSSDGHYNSPLHFGNGTRLTVT.

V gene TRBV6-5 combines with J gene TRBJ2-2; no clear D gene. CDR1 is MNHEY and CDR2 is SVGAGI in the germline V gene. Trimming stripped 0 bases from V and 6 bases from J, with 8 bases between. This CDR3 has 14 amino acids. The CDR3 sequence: CASSYSVNSGELFF. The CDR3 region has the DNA TGTGCCAGCAGTTACTCTGTTAACTCCGGGGAGCTGTTTTTT.

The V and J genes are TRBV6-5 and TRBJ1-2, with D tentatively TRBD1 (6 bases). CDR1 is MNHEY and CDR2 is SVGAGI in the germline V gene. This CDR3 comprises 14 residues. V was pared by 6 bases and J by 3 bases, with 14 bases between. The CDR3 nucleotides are TGTGCCAGCAGGAGGGGGGGCGCGCACTATGGCTACACCTTC. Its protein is CASRRGGAHYGYTF.

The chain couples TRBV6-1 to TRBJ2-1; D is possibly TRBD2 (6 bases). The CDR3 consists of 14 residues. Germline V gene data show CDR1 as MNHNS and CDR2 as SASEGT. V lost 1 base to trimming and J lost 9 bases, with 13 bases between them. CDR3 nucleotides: TGTGCCAGCAGTGAAGAGGGCGGGAAGGGTGAGCAGTTCTTC. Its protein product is CASSEEGGKGEQFF.

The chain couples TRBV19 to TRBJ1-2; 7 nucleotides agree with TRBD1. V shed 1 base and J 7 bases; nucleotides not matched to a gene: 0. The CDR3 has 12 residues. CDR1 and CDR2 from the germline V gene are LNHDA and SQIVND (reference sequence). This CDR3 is CASSIGQGGYTF. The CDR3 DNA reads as TGTGCCAGTAGTATAGGACAGGGTGGCTACACCTTC.

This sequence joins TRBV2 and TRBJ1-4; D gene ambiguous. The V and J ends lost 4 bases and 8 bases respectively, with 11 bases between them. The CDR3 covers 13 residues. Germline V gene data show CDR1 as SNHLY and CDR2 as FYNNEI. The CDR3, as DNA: TGTGCCAGCAGTGTTCACGGGGAGGAAAAACTGTTTTTT. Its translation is CASSVHGEEKLFF. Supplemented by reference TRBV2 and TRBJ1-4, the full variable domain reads EPEVTQTPSHQVTQMGQEVILRCVPISNHLYFYWYRQILGQKVEFLVSFYNNEISEKSEIFDDQFSVERPDGSNFTLKIRSTKLEDSAMYFCASSVHGEEKLFFGSGTQLSVL.

The CDR3 nucleotides read TGTGCCAGCAGCTCCAAGATCGGGGGTACCGGGGAGCTGTTTTTT. Its translation: CASSSKIGGTGELFF. This chain uses TRBV5-4 with TRBJ2-2, with TRBD2 as a possible D gene (6 bases). Germline V gene sequence: CDR1 SGHNT, CDR2 YYREEE (reference sequence). Trimming shortened V by 3 bases and J by 5 bases, and 14 bases separated the two germline ends. The CDR3 is 15 amino acids.

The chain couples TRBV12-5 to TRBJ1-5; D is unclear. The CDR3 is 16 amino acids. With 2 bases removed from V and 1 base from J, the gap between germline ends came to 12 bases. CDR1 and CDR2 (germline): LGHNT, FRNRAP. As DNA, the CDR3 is TGTGCTAGTGGTTTGAACACGGGTGTAAGCAATCAGCCCCAGCATTTT. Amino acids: CASGLNTGVSNQPQHF.

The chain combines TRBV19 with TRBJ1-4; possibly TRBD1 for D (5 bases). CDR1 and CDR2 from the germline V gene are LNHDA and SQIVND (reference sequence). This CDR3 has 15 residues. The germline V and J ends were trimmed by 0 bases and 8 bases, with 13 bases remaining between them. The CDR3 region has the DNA TGTGCCAGTAGTATAGATCACCTCCGGGGGGAAAAACTGTTTTTT. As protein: CASSIDHLRGEKLFF.

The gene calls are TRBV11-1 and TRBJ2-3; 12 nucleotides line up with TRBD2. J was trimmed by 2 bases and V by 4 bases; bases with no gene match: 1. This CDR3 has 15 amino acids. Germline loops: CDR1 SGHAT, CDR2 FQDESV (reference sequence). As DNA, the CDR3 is TGTGCCAGCAGCTCTAGCGGGGGGGCCACAGATACGCAGTATTTT. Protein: CASSSSGGATDTQYF. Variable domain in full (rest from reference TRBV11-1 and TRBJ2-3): EAEVAQSPRYKITEKSQAVAFWCDPISGHATLYWYRQILGQGPELLVQFQDESVVDDSQLPKDRFSAERLKGVDSTLKIQPAELGDSAMYLCASSSSGGATDTQYFGPGTRLTVL.

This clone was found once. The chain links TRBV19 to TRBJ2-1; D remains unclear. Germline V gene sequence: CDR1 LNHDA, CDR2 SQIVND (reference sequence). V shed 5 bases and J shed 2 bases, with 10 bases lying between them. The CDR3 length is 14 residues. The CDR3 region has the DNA TGTGCCAGTAGTCCAAAACCAGCCTACAATGAGCAGTTCTTC. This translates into CASSPKPAYNEQFF.

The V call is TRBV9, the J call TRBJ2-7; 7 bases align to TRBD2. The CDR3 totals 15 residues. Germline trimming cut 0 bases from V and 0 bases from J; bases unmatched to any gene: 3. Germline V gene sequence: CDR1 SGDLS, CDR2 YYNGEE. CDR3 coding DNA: TGTGCCAGCAGCGTAGCGGGAGGAGGCTCCTACGAGCAGTACTTC. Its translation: CASSVAGGGSYEQYF.